A single sample gave rise to the 10 T cell receptor beta chains below, sequenced in a study of PD-1 blockade in classical Hodgkin lymphoma. Time point given: newly diagnosed, previously untreated cHL patient sample. PBMCs, once thawed, yielded CD8+ T cells isolated by magnetic negative selection. Repertoires were generated with immunoSEQ multiplex PCR, while TCRdb's copy carries only in-frame clones and drops some. The data show 12,000 to 15,000 clones, with about 89% seen just once and around 5% held by the top ten. The sequenced material came from CD8+ T cells from blood. These receptors all stem from a human donor with classical Hodgkin lymphoma.

J is TRBJ2-1 and V is TRBV27; D is unresolved. The CDR3 is 13 residues long. The V gene's germline CDR1 is MNHEY and CDR2 SMNVEV (reference sequence). The V gene lost 5 bases and the J gene lost 4 bases, with 9 bases spanning the gap. CDR3 sequence: CASSPYLYNEQFF. In DNA, the CDR3 is TGTGCCAGCAGTCCATACCTTTACAATGAGCAGTTCTTC.

J is TRBJ2-2 and V is TRBV4-1, with a weak D call TRBD2 (6 bases). This CDR3 contains 16 residues. The germline gives CDR1 MGHRA, CDR2 YSYEKL. Trimming took off 5 bases at V and 0 bases at J, with 13 bases between the two ends. CDR3 nucleotide sequence: TGCGCCAGCAGCTCAGACTCGGGGGCGAACACCGGGGAGCTGTTTTTT. It specifies CASSSDSGANTGELFF.

The CDR3 DNA reads as TGCAGCGTTGAAGTGGATGAGCAGTTCTTC. It translates to CSVEVDEQFF. This rearrangement joins TRBV29-1 to TRBJ2-1; D ambiguous. The germline gives CDR1 SQVTM, CDR2 ANQGSEA. The CDR3 length is 10 residues. V lost 1 base and J lost 8, with 3 bases in between.

The V gene is TRBV11-2, the J gene TRBJ2-7; maybe TRBD1 (6 bases). CDR3 length: 15 residues. Trimming pared 4 bases from V and 1 base from J, leaving 14 bases between. The germline gives CDR1 SGHAT, CDR2 FQNNGV. The CDR3 reads CASSSTGPESYEQYF. The CDR3 bases are TGTGCCAGCAGCTCCACAGGGCCCGAATCCTACGAGCAGTACTTC.

The chain combines TRBV6-5 with TRBJ2-1; 7 bases align to TRBD2. Unmatched junction bases numbered 7, after V lost 4 bases and J lost 4 bases. CDR1 is MNHEY and CDR2 is SVGAGI in the germline V gene. The CDR3 has 15 amino acids. The CDR3 nucleotides read TGTGCCAGCAGTTCCGGGACTATTTCTTACAATGAGCAGTTCTTC. It translates to CASSSGTISYNEQFF.

This clone was detected only once. V and J are TRBV6-4 and TRBJ1-2; D may be TRBD1 (5 bases). The CDR3 is 16 residues long. V lost 6 bases and J 5 bases, leaving 22 bases between the germline ends. Germline V gene sequence: CDR1 MRHNA, CDR2 SNTAGT. The CDR3 here is CASSSSPLGAGYGYTF. Here the CDR3 DNA reads TGTGCCAGCAGCTCCTCGCCCTTAGGGGCGGGTTATGGCTACACCTTC.

The genes are TRBV27 and TRBJ2-1; 9 bases agree with TRBD2. Germline lookup yields CDR1 MNHEY and CDR2 SMNVEV (reference sequence). V shed 7 bases and J 5 bases; nucleotides not matched to a gene: 3. There are 13 residues in the CDR3. The CDR3 sequence is CASNIAGDNEQFF. CDR3 nucleotide sequence: TGTGCCAGCAATATAGCGGGAGACAATGAGCAGTTCTTC.

The chain couples TRBV4-1 to TRBJ2-1; TRBD2 matches at 7 bases. The CDR3 length is 17 residues. CDR1 is MGHRA, CDR2 YSYEKL, per germline. Trimming cost V 1 base and J 3 bases; bases outside gene matches: 9. In DNA, the CDR3 is TGCGCCAGCAGCCAAGCCCTGATAGCGGGTGACTACAATGAGCAGTTCTTC. Protein: CASSQALIAGDYNEQFF.

This clone occurred once. The chain couples TRBV6-5 to TRBJ2-1, with 11 bases lining up with TRBD2. CDR1 MNHEY and CDR2 SVGAGI come from the germline V gene. V lost 5 bases and J lost 4; bases outside the gene matches: 1. The CDR3 is made up of 14 amino acids. The CDR3 sequence is CASSRTSGYNEQFF. In DNA, the CDR3 is TGTGCCAGCAGTCGGACTAGCGGGTACAATGAGCAGTTCTTC.

The J gene is TRBJ2-1, the V gene TRBV27, with D tentatively TRBD1 (6 bases). Trimming pared 4 bases from V and 3 bases from J, leaving 19 bases between. Germline assignment: CDR1 MNHEY and CDR2 SMNVEV (reference sequence). The CDR3 is 17 amino acids. In DNA, the CDR3 is TGTGCCAGCAGTTATATCCAGGGGATAACTAACTACAATGAGCAGTTCTTC. It yields the protein CASSYIQGITNYNEQFF.